This T cell receptor beta chain is drawn from a study of T cells in Graves' hyperthyroidism and ophthalmopathy. Germline-derived CDR1 and CDR2 are MNHEY and SVGAGI. CDR3 length equals 15 residues. With 2 bases removed from V and 1 base from J, the gap between germline ends came to 11 bases. Template material for amplifying TCR beta CDR3 regions consisted of RNA transcripts. During a first-round RT-PCR of the TCR CDR3, the HTBI primer set was used. MiXCR, run by TCRdb on the multiplex PCR reads, gives a single entry per CDR3 protein. Among under 750,000 distinct CDR3 sequences listed, under 20% were seen once. There are many counts of this clonotype. A sample of blood taken at first hyperthyroidism diagnosis preceded any ophthalmopathy symptoms.

Sequencing input: blood. The clonotype was recovered from a woman aged 45-65 years with Graves' hyperthyroidism that later progressed to Graves' ophthalmopathy. The rearrangement links TRBV6-5 to TRBJ1-2, with a weak D call TRBD1 (5 bases). CDR3 sequence (DNA): TGTGCCAGCAGTTACGAGGGGTATCATAACTATGGCTACACCTTC. Amino acids: CASSYEGYHNYGYTF.